This section outlines one T cell receptor beta chain sequence together with its context. Template material for amplifying TCR beta CDR3 regions consisted of RNA transcripts. The HTBI primer set served for first-round RT-PCR of the TCR CDR3. One entry per CDR3 protein results from TCRdb running MiXCR on the multiplex PCR reads. The data contain some 250,000 distinct CDR3 sequences, 15% of them singletons. This sample is part of a study of T cells in Graves' hyperthyroidism and ophthalmopathy. Whole-study context: Blood was drawn when the patient was first diagnosed and still untreated.

Aged 18 to 65, the patients had hyperthyroidism that was newly diagnosed and had lasted under 2 months. Based on clinical symptoms, serum thyroxine and TRAb, thyroid ultrasound and orbital computed tomography, diagnoses were reached. Preceding any ophthalmopathy symptoms, the blood sample dates from first hyperthyroidism diagnosis. The V gene end was trimmed by 0 bases and the J gene end by 7 bases; junction bases not matched to a gene: 8. The germline gives CDR1 LNHNV, CDR2 YYDKDF (reference sequence). This CDR3 is built from 15 residues. The clonotype was recovered from a woman between 50 and 59 years old with Graves' hyperthyroidism that later progressed to Graves' ophthalmopathy. V gene TRBV15 combines with J gene TRBJ2-7, with 8 bases lining up with TRBD2. Sequencing was done on a sample of blood. Here the CDR3 DNA reads TGTGCCACCAGCAGAGATCCAGCGGGGGCGGGGGAGCAGTACTTC. It codes for CATSRDPAGAGEQYF.